The rows below give T cell receptor beta chains drawn from one sample of a study of regulatory T cells in long-lasting Graves disease. TCRdb fed the multiplex PCR reads into MiXCR, producing one record per CDR3 protein. Of almost 350,000 distinct CDR3 sequences detected, around a fifth appear once; the ten largest clones hold roughly 29%. Sequenced here: peripheral blood mononuclear cells (PBMCs), sampled when the disease was refractory, from a patient treated with antithyroid drugs. These receptors were collected from a female donor with Graves disease. CDR3s include the opening cysteine and the closing phenylalanine or tryptophan. Fields, in order: V gene, clone size, J gene, D gene, CDR3 DNA, CDR3 protein. A D gene is named only where the DNA matches it firmly. The size of a clone is reported for some rows only, either as once, few or many, or as a class for expanded clones.

v_gene: TRBV30; abundance: NA; j_gene: TRBJ1-3; d_gene: NA; CDR3nt: TGTGCCTGGAGTGTAAGGTGGGAGTCAACCATATATTTT; CDR3aa: CAWSVRWESTIYF
v_gene: TRBV27; abundance: NA; j_gene: TRBJ1-5; d_gene: NA; CDR3nt: TGTGCCAGCAGTCCAGCGCCCGGGGCCTCCCGGCCCCAGCATTTT; CDR3aa: CASSPAPGASRPQHF
v_gene: TRBV27; abundance: many; j_gene: TRBJ2-6; d_gene: NA; CDR3nt: TGTGCCAGCAGCCCCTCTGGGGCCAACGTCCTGACTTTC; CDR3aa: CASSPSGANVLTF
v_gene: TRBV20-1; abundance: NA; j_gene: TRBJ1-2; d_gene: NA; CDR3nt: TGCAGTGCTATGCTGAACCGAGCCGGCTACACCTTC; CDR3aa: CSAMLNRAGYTF
v_gene: TRBV6-1; abundance: many; j_gene: TRBJ1-4; d_gene: TRBD1; CDR3nt: TGTGCCAGCAACCCGACAGGGCCCCCGGCAACTAATGAAAAACTGTTTTTT; CDR3aa: CASNPTGPPATNEKLFF
v_gene: TRBV20-1; abundance: many; j_gene: TRBJ1-2; d_gene: NA; CDR3nt: TGCAGTGCGAAAACGACTTACTATGGCTACACCTTC; CDR3aa: CSAKTTYYGYTF
v_gene: TRBV2; abundance: many; j_gene: TRBJ1-4; d_gene: NA; CDR3nt: TGTGCCAGCAGTGAATCGGTCATCTTGGGGTCAGGAGAAAAACTGTTTTTT; CDR3aa: CASSESVILGSGEKLFF
v_gene: TRBV11-1; abundance: many; j_gene: TRBJ1-1; d_gene: TRBD1; CDR3nt: TGTGCCAGCACACCCGACAGGGGTTTGACTGAAGCTTTCTTT; CDR3aa: CASTPDRGLTEAFF
v_gene: TRBV11-2; abundance: few; j_gene: TRBJ2-7; d_gene: NA; CDR3nt: TGTGCCAGCAGCTTAGTAAAATGGTCCTACGAGCAGTACTTC; CDR3aa: CASSLVKWSYEQYF
v_gene: TRBV12-3/TRBV12-4; abundance: NA; j_gene: TRBJ2-7; d_gene: NA; CDR3nt: TGTGCCAGCAAGGGAACAGCCGAGCAGTACTTC; CDR3aa: CASKGTAEQYF
v_gene: TRBV24-1; abundance: many; j_gene: TRBJ1-2; d_gene: NA; CDR3nt: TGTGCCACCAGTGACCGAGGACAGAAGCCCTATGGCTACACCTTC; CDR3aa: CATSDRGQKPYGYTF
v_gene: TRBV20-1; abundance: NA; j_gene: TRBJ2-1; d_gene: NA; CDR3nt: TGCAGTGCTAGCTCGAGAGTGGGAAATGAGCAGTTCTTC; CDR3aa: CSASSRVGNEQFF
v_gene: TRBV18; abundance: NA; j_gene: TRBJ1-4; d_gene: TRBD1; CDR3nt: TGTGCCAGCACGGACAGGGCGTATGAAAAACTGTTTTTT; CDR3aa: CASTDRAYEKLFF
v_gene: TRBV24-1; abundance: many; j_gene: TRBJ2-3; d_gene: NA; CDR3nt: TGTGCCACCCGAGACGCCCAAGCAGATACGCAGTATTTT; CDR3aa: CATRDAQADTQYF
v_gene: TRBV7-9; abundance: many; j_gene: TRBJ2-7; d_gene: TRBD1; CDR3nt: TGTGCCAGCAGCTGGGACAGGGTGAGCGAGCAGTACTTC; CDR3aa: CASSWDRVSEQYF
v_gene: TRBV19; abundance: many; j_gene: TRBJ2-7; d_gene: NA; CDR3nt: TGTGCCAGTAGTATAGTGGGGGCGCGGGGATCCTACGAGCAGTACTTC; CDR3aa: CASSIVGARGSYEQYF
v_gene: TRBV27; abundance: many; j_gene: TRBJ1-1; d_gene: NA; CDR3nt: TGTGCCAGCAGGCTTAAAAAGGGCGGACATAAGGGTTGGGCCACTGAAGCTTTCTTT; CDR3aa: CASRLKKGGHKGWATEAFF
v_gene: TRBV15; abundance: few; j_gene: TRBJ1-1; d_gene: NA; CDR3nt: TGTGCCACCAGCAGACAGATGAACACTGAAGCTTTCTTT; CDR3aa: CATSRQMNTEAFF
v_gene: TRBV7-9; abundance: NA; j_gene: TRBJ1-2; d_gene: NA; CDR3nt: TGTGTCAGCAGCCTTAGACTGGCCTATGGCTACACCTTC; CDR3aa: CVSSLRLAYGYTF
v_gene: TRBV30; abundance: NA; j_gene: TRBJ2-7; d_gene: TRBD2; CDR3nt: TGTGCCTGGAGTTGGCGGGGGAGCGAGCAGTACTTC; CDR3aa: CAWSWRGSEQYF
v_gene: TRBV19; abundance: NA; j_gene: TRBJ1-2; d_gene: NA; CDR3nt: TGTGCCAGTAGTCCCAGAGCTTCGGCCCAACAGGTTCCCCGGAACTATGGCTACACCTTC; CDR3aa: CASSPRASAQQVPRNYGYTF
v_gene: TRBV5-5; abundance: few; j_gene: TRBJ1-5; d_gene: NA; CDR3nt: TGTGCCAGCAGCTTGGGAGGGATCCCCGGGCCCCAGCATTTT; CDR3aa: CASSLGGIPGPQHF
v_gene: TRBV2; abundance: many; j_gene: TRBJ2-5; d_gene: NA; CDR3nt: TGTGCCAGCGGGGCCAGCCAAGAGACCCAGTACTTC; CDR3aa: CASGASQETQYF
v_gene: TRBV27; abundance: many; j_gene: TRBJ1-2; d_gene: NA; CDR3nt: TGTGCCAGCAGTTTATGGGGAAGCGGCGGCTACACCTTC; CDR3aa: CASSLWGSGGYTF
v_gene: TRBV6-1; abundance: few; j_gene: TRBJ1-3; d_gene: NA; CDR3nt: TGTGCCAGCAGACCTAATGCATTCTCTGGAAACACCATATATTTT; CDR3aa: CASRPNAFSGNTIYF
v_gene: TRBV4-2; abundance: NA; j_gene: TRBJ2-5; d_gene: TRBD2; CDR3nt: TGTGCCAGCAGCCAAGAATCGGGACTAGCACTACAAGAGACCCAGTACTTC; CDR3aa: CASSQESGLALQETQYF
v_gene: TRBV3-1; abundance: many; j_gene: TRBJ2-7; d_gene: NA; CDR3nt: TGTGCCAGCAGCCAAGGGAAGGCTCCCTACTACGAGCAGTACTTC; CDR3aa: CASSQGKAPYYEQYF
v_gene: TRBV5-1; abundance: few; j_gene: TRBJ2-7; d_gene: NA; CDR3nt: TGCGCCAGCAGCTTGGAGGGGAGGTACGAGCAGTACTTC; CDR3aa: CASSLEGRYEQYF
v_gene: TRBV18; abundance: many; j_gene: TRBJ1-1; d_gene: TRBD1; CDR3nt: TGTGCCAGCTCACCAAACGGGGCAACAGGGGCCACTGAAGCTTTCTTT; CDR3aa: CASSPNGATGATEAFF
v_gene: TRBV28; abundance: many; j_gene: TRBJ1-2; d_gene: TRBD1; CDR3nt: TGTGCCAGCAGTTTAGCGACAGGGAACTATGGCTACACCTTC; CDR3aa: CASSLATGNYGYTF
v_gene: TRBV20-1; abundance: many; j_gene: TRBJ1-2; d_gene: NA; CDR3nt: TGCAGTGCTAGTGAGGGCAGTAACTATGGCTACACCTTC; CDR3aa: CSASEGSNYGYTF
v_gene: TRBV4-1; abundance: NA; j_gene: TRBJ1-4; d_gene: NA; CDR3nt: TGCGCCAGCAGCCAAGGAAAGGACGGGAATGAAAAACTGTTTTTT; CDR3aa: CASSQGKDGNEKLFF
v_gene: TRBV20-1; abundance: few; j_gene: TRBJ2-1; d_gene: NA; CDR3nt: TGCAGTGCTAGAAAAGCGGGCTCCTACAATGAGCAGTTCTTC; CDR3aa: CSARKAGSYNEQFF
v_gene: TRBV9; abundance: few; j_gene: TRBJ1-1; d_gene: NA; CDR3nt: TGTGCCAGCAGCGCGAAGACGGTGAACACTGAAGCTTTCTTT; CDR3aa: CASSAKTVNTEAFF
v_gene: TRBV7-9; abundance: NA; j_gene: TRBJ2-2; d_gene: NA; CDR3nt: TGTGCCAGCAGCTTCACCGGGGGCGAGAGGGAGCTGTTTTTT; CDR3aa: CASSFTGGERELFF
v_gene: TRBV5-1; abundance: many; j_gene: TRBJ1-5; d_gene: NA; CDR3nt: TGCGCCAGCAGCTTGGAAGGGGCCCAGCCCCAGCATTTT; CDR3aa: CASSLEGAQPQHF
v_gene: TRBV14; abundance: few; j_gene: TRBJ2-7; d_gene: TRBD2; CDR3nt: TGTGCCAGCAGCCAGGGGTATATTGGCGGGAGGGCCTACGAGCAGTACTTC; CDR3aa: CASSQGYIGGRAYEQYF
v_gene: TRBV7-3; abundance: NA; j_gene: TRBJ2-2; d_gene: NA; CDR3nt: TGTGCCAGCAGCTCCCGGGACTCGGCCTCACTCGGGGAGCTGTTTTTT; CDR3aa: CASSSRDSASLGELFF
v_gene: TRBV30; abundance: NA; j_gene: TRBJ1-1; d_gene: NA; CDR3nt: TGTGCCTGGAGTCAAACCGCAGGGACTGAAGCTTTCTTT; CDR3aa: CAWSQTAGTEAFF
v_gene: TRBV6-2/TRBV6-3; abundance: many; j_gene: TRBJ1-6; d_gene: NA; CDR3nt: TGTGCCAGCAGTTATAGAAGGGGGTCGGGTAATTCACCCCTCCACTTT; CDR3aa: CASSYRRGSGNSPLHF
v_gene: TRBV30; abundance: many; j_gene: TRBJ1-1; d_gene: NA; CDR3nt: TGTGCCTGGAGTGGGCTCGGGCGCACTGAAGCTTTCTTT; CDR3aa: CAWSGLGRTEAFF
v_gene: TRBV6-1; abundance: few; j_gene: TRBJ1-2; d_gene: NA; CDR3nt: TGTGCCAGCAGTCGCCTTCGGGGGGGTATTGGCTACACCTTC; CDR3aa: CASSRLRGGIGYTF
v_gene: TRBV7-2; abundance: many; j_gene: TRBJ1-1; d_gene: NA; CDR3nt: TGTGCCAGCAGTTGGGGGGGGGCTAACACTGAAGCTTTCTTT; CDR3aa: CASSWGGANTEAFF
v_gene: TRBV20-1; abundance: few; j_gene: TRBJ1-6; d_gene: NA; CDR3nt: TGCAGTGCCTCGGGGCTGACTAATTCACCCCTCCACTTT; CDR3aa: CSASGLTNSPLHF
v_gene: TRBV12-3/TRBV12-4; abundance: NA; j_gene: TRBJ2-5; d_gene: TRBD1; CDR3nt: TGTGCCAGCAGCCTGGACAGGGGAAGGCAAGAGACCCAGTACTTC; CDR3aa: CASSLDRGRQETQYF
v_gene: TRBV19; abundance: NA; j_gene: TRBJ1-1; d_gene: NA; CDR3nt: TGTGCCAGTAGTATAGGAGGAGGGGCGCTGAACACTGAAGCTTTCTTT; CDR3aa: CASSIGGGALNTEAFF
v_gene: TRBV7-2; abundance: NA; j_gene: TRBJ2-5; d_gene: NA; CDR3nt: TGTGCCAGCAGCTTTTTAGGCCAGGTCCAAGAGACCCAGTACTTC; CDR3aa: CASSFLGQVQETQYF
v_gene: TRBV13; abundance: few; j_gene: TRBJ2-7; d_gene: NA; CDR3nt: TGTGCCAGCAGCTCCCAAGGGGACGAGCAGTACTTC; CDR3aa: CASSSQGDEQYF
v_gene: TRBV2; abundance: many; j_gene: TRBJ1-2; d_gene: NA; CDR3nt: TGTGCCAGCAGTGAATTGGGGCCAAGGTCTAACTATGGCTACACCTTC; CDR3aa: CASSELGPRSNYGYTF
v_gene: TRBV18; abundance: few; j_gene: TRBJ1-3; d_gene: TRBD1; CDR3nt: TGTGCCAGCTCACCATGGGGACAGAACTCTGGAAACACCATATATTTT; CDR3aa: CASSPWGQNSGNTIYF
v_gene: TRBV20-1; abundance: NA; j_gene: TRBJ1-5; d_gene: NA; CDR3nt: TGCAGTGCGCAGGAAGAGAGCAATCAGCCCCAGCATTTT; CDR3aa: CSAQEESNQPQHF
v_gene: TRBV20-1; abundance: NA; j_gene: TRBJ2-6; d_gene: NA; CDR3nt: TGCAGTGCTCCCCTCCCGGGGCGGAGCTCTGGGGCCAACGTCCTGACTTTC; CDR3aa: CSAPLPGRSSGANVLTF
v_gene: TRBV12-3/TRBV12-4; abundance: many; j_gene: TRBJ2-7; d_gene: NA; CDR3nt: TGTGCCAGCCGACCGGATGGACCCTACGAGCAGTACTTC; CDR3aa: CASRPDGPYEQYF
v_gene: TRBV2; abundance: many; j_gene: TRBJ2-7; d_gene: NA; CDR3nt: TGTGCCACTCGACCGACATTAAATCCCTACGAGCAGTACTTC; CDR3aa: CATRPTLNPYEQYF
v_gene: TRBV10-3; abundance: many; j_gene: TRBJ2-7; d_gene: TRBD2; CDR3nt: TGTGCCATCAGTGAGTTTCGCCTAGCGGGAGGAAACTCCTACGAGCAGTACTTC; CDR3aa: CAISEFRLAGGNSYEQYF